One and the same sample provided the 2 T cell receptor beta chains below, sequenced in a study of blood T cell repertoires in COVID-19 (TCRdb year 2020). Library preparation was by the immunoSEQ multiplex PCR assay. The source is immuneACCESS, and TCRdb retained only in-frame sequences with V and J called. Part of the clones is not carried over; for the studies checked, unresolved V genes explain less than half of this, and the remainder is unexplained. The sample table shows under 250,000 clones, and roughly 86% are seen once. Jointly, the top ten make up less than 3% of the sample. Sequenced input: peripheral blood. The origin of the receptors is a woman aged 60-70 years with acute or convalescent COVID-19.

This sequence joins TRBV7-6 and TRBJ2-2; 8 bases agree with TRBD2. Germline CDR1 and CDR2: SGHVS and FNYEAQ. V lost 5 bases to trimming and J lost 0 bases; unmatched junction nucleotides: 2. The CDR3 has 15 amino acids. The CDR3 here is CASSRSGTNTGELFF. The CDR3 DNA is TGTGCCAGCAGCCGTAGCGGGACGAACACCGGGGAGCTGTTTTTT.

V usage is TRBV27 and J usage is TRBJ2-1, with 10 bases aligning to TRBD2. Germline CDR1 MNHEY, CDR2 SMNVEV (reference sequence). J was trimmed by 7 bases and V by 0 bases; bases with no gene match: 18. The CDR3 sequence is 20 residues long. The DNA for the CDR3 is TGTGCCAGCAGTTTATCTTCAGGCTGGGGCAAGCGGGAGGGCTTGAATGAGCAGTTCTTC. This encodes CASSLSSGWGKREGLNEQFF.